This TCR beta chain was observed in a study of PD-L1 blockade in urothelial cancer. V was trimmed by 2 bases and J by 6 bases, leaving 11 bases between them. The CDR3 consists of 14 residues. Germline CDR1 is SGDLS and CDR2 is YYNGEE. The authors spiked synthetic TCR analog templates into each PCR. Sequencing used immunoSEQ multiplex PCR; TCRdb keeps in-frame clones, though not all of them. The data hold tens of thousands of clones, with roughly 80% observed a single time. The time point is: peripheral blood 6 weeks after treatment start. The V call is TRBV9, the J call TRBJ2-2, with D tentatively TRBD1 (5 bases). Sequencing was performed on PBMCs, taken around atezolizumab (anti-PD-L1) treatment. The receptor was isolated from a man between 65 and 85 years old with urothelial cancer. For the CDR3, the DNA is TGTGCCAGCAGCGTTTCCGACAGAGCCGGGGAGCTGTTTTTT. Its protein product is CASSVSDRAGELFF.